Following are 20 T cell receptor beta chains from one sample sequenced in a study of T cell changes during pregnancy in multiple sclerosis. The assay was immunoSEQ multiplex PCR, and TCRdb's table has in-frame clones only and misses some. Of tens of thousands of clones listed, roughly nine tenths are singletons. The sequencing here drew on peripheral blood, taken after pregnancy. The receptors originated from a female donor in good health, enrolled as a control in a pregnancy study.

The genes are TRBV10-3 and TRBJ1-4; TRBD1 might be the D (5 bases). V was shortened by 6 bases and J by 2 bases, with 13 bases between the two germline ends. Germline V gene data show CDR1 as ENHRY and CDR2 as SYGVKD. The CDR3 extends over 15 amino acids. Here the CDR3 reads CAISEMAGTNEKLFF. In nucleotides, the CDR3 is TGTGCCATCAGCGAAATGGCAGGGACTAATGAAAAACTGTTTTTT.

This clone has only a few counts. The rearrangement links TRBV30 to TRBJ1-5; D unresolved. This CDR3 is 13 amino acids long. V was clipped by 1 base and J by 1 base, with 5 bases between them. The germline CDR1 and CDR2 sequences are GTSNPN and SVGIG (reference sequence). For the CDR3, the DNA is TGTGCCTGGAGTGGGCAAAGCAATCAGCCCCAGCATTTT. This encodes CAWSGQSNQPQHF. The complete variable domain, with remaining parts taken from reference TRBV30 and TRBJ1-5, reads SQTIHQWPATLVQPVGSPLSLECTVEGTSNPNLYWYRQAAGRGLQLLFYSVGIGQISSEVPQNLSASRPQDRQFILSSKKLLLSDSGFYLCAWSGQSNQPQHFGDGTRLSIL.

This chain connects TRBV4-2 to TRBJ1-5; D is ambiguous. V lost 1 base and J 1 base, leaving 14 bases between the germline ends. Germline loops: CDR1 LGHNA, CDR2 YNFKEQ. There are 17 residues in the CDR3. DNA for the CDR3: TGTGCCAGCAGCCAAGGACCGGAGGGCCTGAGCAATCAGCCCCAGCATTTT. Protein product: CASSQGPEGLSNQPQHF.

The chain uses TRBV19 and TRBJ1-1; D is perhaps TRBD1 (6 bases). The ends were cut back, 5 bases at V and 6 bases at J, with 19 bases in the middle. This CDR3 comprises 15 residues. Per germline, CDR1 LNHDA and CDR2 SQIVND (reference sequence). The CDR3, as DNA: TGTGCCAGTAGTTTTTCCGGGACACAGTATGCTGAAGCTTTCTTT. Translated, it gives CASSFSGTQYAEAFF.

The genes are TRBV25-1 and TRBJ2-7, with D maybe TRBD2 (6 bases). V lost 2 bases to trimming and J lost 3 bases, with 8 bases between them. Germline values: CDR1 MGHDK, CDR2 SYGVNS. The CDR3 spans 13 residues. The CDR3 nucleotides are TGTGCCAGCAGTGAAGGGGAGGTCTACGAGCAGTACTTC. Its translation: CASSEGEVYEQYF.

The chain has TRBV27 and TRBJ2-7; possibly TRBD1 for D (7 bases). The CDR3 extends over 17 amino acids. Germline lookup yields CDR1 MNHEY and CDR2 SMNVEV (reference sequence). The V gene lost 2 bases and the J gene lost 0 bases, with 17 bases spanning the gap. CDR3 bases: TGTGCCAGCAGTTTACGACAGGGAGGAACCACCTCCTACGAGCAGTACTTC. This encodes CASSLRQGGTTSYEQYF.

The chain employs TRBV4-3 and TRBJ2-3, with a possible D match to TRBD2 (5 bases). The CDR3 length is 16 residues. Trimming removed 0 bases at V and 0 bases at J, with 10 bases between. Germline assignment: CDR1 LGHNA and CDR2 YSLEER. CDR3 sequence reads: CASSQEEGFSTDTQYF. DNA of the CDR3: TGCGCCAGCAGCCAAGAAGAGGGATTTAGCACAGATACGCAGTATTTT.

This chain connects TRBV19 to TRBJ2-5, with TRBD1 as a possible D gene (5 bases). CDR1 and CDR2 (germline): LNHDA, SQIVND (reference sequence). The ends were cut back, 1 base at V and 5 bases at J, with 14 bases in the middle. The CDR3 totals 15 residues. This chain's CDR3 is CASSIGTSHRETQYF. The CDR3 region has the DNA TGTGCCAGTAGTATAGGGACAAGTCATCGGGAGACCCAGTACTTC.

The genes are TRBV5-4 and TRBJ1-4, with 7 bases identical to TRBD1. Trimming cost V 4 bases and J 5 bases; bases outside gene matches: 11. The CDR3 has 16 residues. Germline V lookup: CDR1 SGHNT, CDR2 YYREEE (reference sequence). CDR3 coding DNA: TGTGCCAGCAGCCTCTCGCCGACAGGGAGGAATGAAAAACTGTTTTTT. Amino acids: CASSLSPTGRNEKLFF.

The rearrangement uses TRBV6-5 and TRBJ1-2; possible D gene TRBD1, 6 bases. This CDR3 has 15 amino acids. Germline V gene sequence: CDR1 MNHEY, CDR2 SVGAGI. Trimming stripped 5 bases from V and 5 bases from J, with 18 bases between. As DNA, the CDR3 is TGTGCCAGCAGTCGTACACTACAGGGAGGGTATGGCTACACCTTC. Protein: CASSRTLQGGYGYTF.

The V call is TRBV4-3, the J call TRBJ1-4; D unclear. The CDR3 has 15 amino acids. Germline loops: CDR1 LGHNA, CDR2 YSLEER. V dropped 1 base and J dropped 4 bases, with 10 bases sitting between them. CDR3 residues: CASSQAGVGNEKLFF. The CDR3 coding sequence is TGCGCCAGCAGCCAAGCTGGAGTGGGTAATGAAAAACTGTTTTTT.

The rearrangement joins TRBV5-1 to TRBJ1-2; TRBD1 matches 10 bases. CDR1 is SGHRS, CDR2 YFSETQ, per germline. J gave up 4 bases and V 0 bases, and 6 bases lay outside the gene matches. CDR3 length: 16 amino acids. CDR3 region: CASSLDRTGGGYGYTF. The CDR3 DNA follows: TGCGCCAGCAGCTTGGATCGGACAGGGGGAGGCTATGGCTACACCTTC.

CDR3 DNA sequence: TGTGCCAGCAGCCAAGATTCCGGGGAGACCCAGTACTTC. It yields the protein CASSQDSGETQYF. The V call is TRBV4-2, the J call TRBJ2-5, with D unclear. Trimming stripped 0 bases from V and 5 bases from J, with 7 bases between. The CDR3 runs 13 residues. CDR1 LGHNA and CDR2 YNFKEQ come from the germline V gene.

This clone was counted a single time. The genes are TRBV5-1 and TRBJ1-6; D ambiguous. CDR3 size: 13 residues. Germline-derived CDR1 and CDR2 are SGHRS and YFSETQ. V shed 4 bases and J shed 5 bases, with 7 bases lying between them. Here the CDR3 reads CASSSSDNSPLHF. In nucleotides, the CDR3 is TGCGCCAGCAGCAGCAGCGATAATTCACCCCTCCACTTT.

The table lists this clone with a few counts. This chain links TRBV19 with TRBJ1-2, with TRBD1 as a possible D gene (5 bases). The CDR3 totals 14 residues. CDR1 is LNHDA and CDR2 is SQIVND in the germline V gene (reference sequence). The V end lost 5 bases, the J end lost 0 bases, and 10 bases lay between the germline ends. CDR3 sequence reads: CASSSDRTNYGYTF. The CDR3 DNA follows: TGTGCCAGTAGTTCCGACAGAACTAACTATGGCTACACCTTC.

The CDR3 sequence: CASTGQGDNQPQHF. Written as DNA, the CDR3 is TGTGCCAGCACTGGACAGGGCGATAATCAGCCCCAGCATTTT. The chain has TRBV6-1 and TRBJ1-5, with 8 bases matching TRBD1. V shed 7 bases, J shed 4 bases, and the junction held 6 bases outside the gene matches. The CDR3 length is 14 residues. Germline loops: CDR1 MNHNS, CDR2 SASEGT.

The CDR3 reads CASSAGTSSYEQYF. The CDR3 DNA is TGTGCCAGCAGCGCCGGGACTAGCAGCTACGAGCAGTACTTC. This chain joins TRBV9 and TRBJ2-7; 9 bases are a match to TRBD2. The CDR3 has 14 residues. Germline CDR1 is SGDLS and CDR2 is YYNGEE. After removal of 3 bases from V and 3 bases from J, the junction contained 4 bases not matched to a gene.

This clone occurred once. This sequence joins TRBV6-5 and TRBJ2-3; TRBD2 aligns across 15 bases. V trimming: 4 bases; J trimming: 6 bases; junction bases outside the gene matches: 5. Per germline, CDR1 MNHEY and CDR2 SVGAGI. This CDR3 spans 16 amino acids. CDR3 amino acids: CASSFGLAGGLDTQYF. The DNA of the CDR3 is TGTGCCAGCAGTTTCGGACTAGCGGGAGGGCTGGATACGCAGTATTTT.

This chain joins TRBV5-6 and TRBJ1-1; the match to TRBD1 covers 12 bases. Germline V CDR1 and CDR2: SGHDT, YYEEEE. The CDR3 consists of 17 residues. V trimming: 4 bases; J trimming: 0 bases; junction bases outside the gene matches: 7. CDR3 loop: CASSPGTGGPMNTEAFF. The CDR3 nucleotides read TGTGCCAGCAGCCCTGGGACAGGGGGCCCCATGAACACTGAAGCTTTCTTT.

This clone was seen once. J is TRBJ2-6 and V is TRBV13, with D tentatively TRBD2 (5 bases). Looked up from germline, CDR1 is PRHDT and CDR2 is FYEKMQ (reference sequence). The CDR3 runs to 16 residues. V lost 0 bases, J lost 4 bases, and 10 bases lay in between. The CDR3 nucleotides are TGTGCCAGCAGCTTAGGCCGAGGGTCCGGGGCCAACGTCCTGACTTTC. Encoded protein: CASSLGRGSGANVLTF.